One sample yielded the 10 T cell receptor beta chains listed below, sequenced in a study of T cell responses to AZD1222 COVID-19 vaccine. Produced via immunoSEQ multiplex PCR; TCRdb's table is partial and in-frame only. The table lists 150,000 or so clones, about nine tenths of them singletons. The input for sequencing was peripheral blood, taken on day 0 of AZD1222 vaccination. All receptors come from an adult in good health.

The chain recombines TRBV19 with TRBJ2-2; D perhaps matches TRBD1 (5 bases). CDR3 length: 15 amino acids. Trimming took 3 bases from V and 4 from J, leaving 12 bases between them. Germline CDR1 reads LNHDA; CDR2 reads SQIVND (reference sequence). Here the CDR3 DNA reads TGTGCCAGTAGTATTTGGCAGGGTGGCACCGGGGAGCTGTTTTTT. Encoded protein: CASSIWQGGTGELFF.

J is TRBJ2-3 and V is TRBV7-2, with 9 positions matching TRBD1. The CDR3 is made up of 16 amino acids. The ends lost 1 base at V and 5 bases at J; junction bases unmatched: 7. Germline CDR1 reads SGHTA; CDR2 reads FQGNSA. Here the CDR3 reads CASSLGPGQGRDTQYF. In DNA, the CDR3 is TGTGCCAGCAGCTTAGGGCCGGGACAGGGAAGAGATACGCAGTATTTT.

The gene calls are TRBV5-1 and TRBJ1-5, with 9 bases identical to TRBD1. V was pared by 4 bases and J by 3 bases, with 5 bases of the junction left unmatched. The V gene's germline CDR1 is SGHRS and CDR2 YFSETQ. The CDR3 is made up of 15 amino acids. CDR3 bases: TGCGCCAGCAGCCTCGGGACAGGGAACAATCAGCCCCAGCATTTT. Translated, it gives CASSLGTGNNQPQHF.

This clone occurred once. A read error is possible here, since a much larger clone lies one base away. Other nucleotide sequences from this sample produce the same CDR3. The genes are TRBV6-4 and TRBJ2-3, with 7 bases aligning to TRBD2. Unmatched junction bases numbered 3, after V lost 3 bases and J lost 0 bases. CDR3 length: 15 residues. CDR1 is MRHNA and CDR2 is SNTAGT in the germline V gene. The CDR3: CASSEASGSTDTQYF. The CDR3 DNA sequence: TGTGCCAGCAGTGAAGCTAGCGGAAGCACAGATACGCAGTATTTT.

This clone has a count of ten or more. The genes are TRBV6-2 or TRBV6-3 and TRBJ2-5; D unclear. V lost 0 bases, J lost 4 bases, and 15 bases lay in between. Germline V lookup: CDR1 MNHEY, CDR2 SVGEGT. The CDR3 has 16 amino acids. This CDR3 reads CASSYSNNGRRETQYF. The DNA for the CDR3 is TGTGCCAGCAGTTACTCGAACAACGGAAGACGAGAGACCCAGTACTTC.

This CDR3 is CASSTGQGSHYGYTF. The CDR3 DNA reads TGCGCCAGCAGCACGGGACAGGGGTCCCACTATGGCTACACCTTC. J is TRBJ1-2 and V is TRBV5-1; 10 bases agree with TRBD1. The V gene's germline CDR1 is SGHRS and CDR2 YFSETQ. This CDR3 region has 15 residues. V dropped 4 bases and J dropped 3; count of bases not matched to a gene: 6. Combining the CDR3 with reference TRBV5-1 and TRBJ1-2 gives the whole variable domain KAGVTQTPRYLIKTRGQQVTLSCSPISGHRSVSWYQQTPGQGLQFLFEYFSETQRNKGNFPGRFSGRQFSNSRSEMNVSTLELGDSALYLCASSTGQGSHYGYTFGSGTRLTVV.

V usage is TRBV11-2 and J usage is TRBJ1-1, with D hard to call. This CDR3 has 18 residues. V lost 5 bases, J lost 0 bases, and 22 bases lay in between. Looked up from germline, CDR1 is SGHAT and CDR2 is FQNNGV. The CDR3 DNA sequence: TGTGCCAGCAGCCTCCGAGGGTCCAGGTTAATAGTGAACACTGAAGCTTTCTTT. Encoded protein: CASSLRGSRLIVNTEAFF.

V is TRBV7-3 and J is TRBJ2-5; either TRBD1 or TRBD2 may supply D (5 bases each). Deletions cut 2 bases from V and 5 bases from J, with 9 bases between. Germline CDR1 and CDR2: SGHTA and FQGTGA. The CDR3 extends over 13 amino acids. This chain's CDR3 is CASSLGTGETQYF. DNA of the CDR3: TGTGCCAGCAGCTTAGGGACGGGGGAGACCCAGTACTTC.

This clone was observed once. This rearrangement joins TRBV7-9 to TRBJ1-2, with D perhaps TRBD1 (5 bases). This CDR3 contains 12 residues. Germline CDR1 and CDR2: SEHNR and FQNEAQ (reference sequence). The V end was cut by 6 bases, the J end by 4 bases, with 9 bases between. The CDR3 DNA follows: TGTGCCAGCAGTCGGGACGGCTATGGCTACACCTTC. This translates into CASSRDGYGYTF.

This sequence joins TRBV6-5 and TRBJ1-1, with D possibly TRBD1 on 5 matching bases. The germline V gene encodes CDR1 MNHEY and CDR2 SVGAGI. V dropped 4 bases and J dropped 0 bases, with 15 bases sitting between them. The CDR3 is 16 residues long. CDR3: CASSSIRRGVNTEAFF. CDR3 nucleotide sequence: TGTGCCAGCAGTTCTATAAGGAGGGGAGTGAACACTGAAGCTTTCTTT.